Below are 19 T cell receptor beta chains sequenced from a single sample in a study of blood T cells in healthy people across ages. A second 7 to 11 cycle PCR used barcoded and J-beta primers. TCRdb redid the calling of the 5' RACE reads with MiXCR, one entry per CDR3 protein. The data show about 670,000 distinct CDR3 sequences, 52% seen once. The sample consisted of blood. The receptors shown here come from an elderly woman in good health.

This clonotype was detected ten times or more. The chain combines TRBV29-1 with TRBJ1-4, with D possibly TRBD1 on 6 matching bases. This CDR3 is built from 13 residues. Trimming left V 5 bases short and J 5 bases short, with 12 bases between. Looked up from germline, CDR1 is SQVTM and CDR2 is ANQGSEA. The CDR3 sequence: CSVQRQENEKLFF. The CDR3 DNA is TGCAGCGTTCAGAGACAGGAGAATGAAAAACTGTTTTTT.

This rearrangement joins TRBV11-2 to TRBJ2-3; TRBD2 matches at 7 bases. This CDR3 has 22 residues. Germline assignment: CDR1 SGHAT and CDR2 FQNNGV. J was trimmed by 2 bases and V by 5 bases; bases with no gene match: 28. The CDR3 protein is CASSVVAFLGLAGDGTTDTQYF. In DNA form, the CDR3 reads TGTGCCAGCAGCGTGGTTGCTTTCCTTGGACTCGCGGGAGATGGAACCACAGATACGCAGTATTTT.

This clonotype was observed a handful of times. V usage is TRBV25-1 and J usage is TRBJ2-1; 9 bases agree with TRBD1. This CDR3 contains 15 residues. V shed 2 bases, J shed 7 bases, and the junction held 6 bases outside the gene matches. Per germline, CDR1 MGHDK and CDR2 SYGVNS. CDR3: CASSEGTGNRNEQFF. The CDR3 bases are TGTGCCAGCAGTGAAGGGACAGGGAATAGGAATGAGCAGTTCTTC.

This clonotype appeared a single time. This rearrangement joins TRBV9 to TRBJ2-7; TRBD1 is a possible D gene (6 bases). The last part of the DNA fits TRBJ2-4 better; the J call may be wrong. Germline V lookup: CDR1 SGDLS, CDR2 YYNGEE. This CDR3 has 15 residues. The CDR3 protein is CASSVATGSKNIQYF. CDR3 coding DNA: TGTGCCAGCAGCGTAGCTACAGGGAGCAAAAACATTCAGTACTTC.

V usage is TRBV2 and J usage is TRBJ2-6, with D possibly matching TRBD1 (5 bases). Germline CDR1 is SNHLY and CDR2 is FYNNEI. The CDR3 is 15 amino acids. The V end was cut by 4 bases, the J end by 4 bases, with 11 bases between. The CDR3 reads CASSVAGLGANVLTF. The CDR3 DNA is TGTGCCAGCAGTGTGGCAGGGTTGGGGGCCAACGTCCTGACTTTC.

The chain recombines TRBV2 with TRBJ2-7, with D maybe TRBD1 (5 bases). This CDR3 comprises 11 residues. Trimming left V 7 bases short and J 6 bases short, with 10 bases between. Looked up from germline, CDR1 is SNHLY and CDR2 is FYNNEI. CDR3 in amino acids: CASIGQLEQYF. The CDR3 nucleotides are TGTGCCAGCATCGGACAACTCGAGCAGTACTTC.

The rearrangement uses TRBV3-1 and TRBJ2-1; TRBD2 agrees at 12 bases. The germline CDR1 and CDR2 sequences are LGHDT and YNNKEL (reference sequence). The CDR3 runs 18 residues. The junction had 14 bases not matched to a gene; V was cut back by 3 bases and J by 8 bases. The CDR3 loop is CASSHQEVRLAGEYEQFF. In DNA, the CDR3 is TGTGCCAGCAGCCACCAAGAAGTCCGACTAGCGGGAGAGTATGAGCAGTTCTTC.

Many counts were recorded for this clonotype. The CDR3: CASSLAQREMNEQFF. The CDR3 DNA sequence: TGCGCCAGCAGCTTGGCCCAGCGGGAGATGAATGAGCAGTTCTTC. The chain joins TRBV5-1 to TRBJ2-1; TRBD2 aligns across 8 bases. The V gene end was trimmed by 0 bases and the J gene end by 7 bases; junction bases not matched to a gene: 6. CDR1 and CDR2 (germline): SGHRS, YFSETQ. The CDR3 runs to 15 residues.

The rearrangement joins TRBV4-1 to TRBJ1-2; no definite D call. CDR3 size: 12 residues. V was pared by 0 bases and J by 7 bases, with 6 bases between. Germline V gene sequence: CDR1 MGHRA, CDR2 YSYEKL. The CDR3: CASSQENRGYTF. CDR3 sequence (DNA): TGCGCCAGCAGCCAAGAAAATCGTGGCTACACCTTC.

The V call is TRBV18, the J call TRBJ1-5; possible D gene TRBD1, 5 bases. In germline, CDR1 is KGHSH, CDR2 LQKENI. V was shortened by 0 bases and J by 7 bases, with 19 bases between the two germline ends. CDR3 length: 17 amino acids. The CDR3 protein is CASSPPKPREGCQPQHF. The DNA of the CDR3 is TGTGCCAGCTCACCACCGAAACCCAGGGAGGGATGCCAGCCCCAGCATTTT.

V and J are TRBV9 and TRBJ1-6; D may be TRBD1 (6 bases). The ends were cut back, 3 bases at V and 9 bases at J, with 10 bases in the middle. The germline V gene encodes CDR1 SGDLS and CDR2 YYNGEE. This CDR3 region has 13 residues. DNA for the CDR3: TGTGCCAGCAGCGATGACAGGCTTTCACCCCTCCACTTT. It codes for CASSDDRLSPLHF.

Regarding this clonotype: A much larger clone is a single base away; this may be a read error. V and J are TRBV11-2 and TRBJ2-1, with a possible D match to TRBD1 (6 bases). This CDR3 is built from 14 residues. Germline CDR1 and CDR2: SGHAT and FQNNGV. The CDR3 region has the DNA TGTGCCAGCAGCGTAGACCAGGGGCGGAATGAGCAGTTCTTC. Its protein is CASSVDQGRNEQFF.

CDR3 loop: CASSRSGGRVDEQFF. CDR3 DNA sequence: TGTGCCAGCAGCCGTTCTGGGGGGCGGGTCGATGAGCAGTTCTTC. The V call is TRBV28, the J call TRBJ2-1; either TRBD1 or TRBD2 may supply D (6 bases each). The CDR3 contains 15 residues. The V end lost 6 bases, the J end lost 8 bases, and 20 bases lay between the germline ends. Per germline, CDR1 MDHEN and CDR2 SYDVKM.

This clonotype was detected only once. The chain employs TRBV29-1 and TRBJ1-4; D call uncertain. This CDR3 spans 13 amino acids. Between the trimmed V and J ends, which lost 4 bases and 8 bases, there was a span of 14 bases. Germline V gene sequence: CDR1 SQVTM, CDR2 ANQGSEA. The CDR3 is CSVALGSREKLFF. In DNA, the CDR3 is TGCAGCGTTGCCTTAGGGAGCCGGGAAAAACTGTTTTTT.

Details on this clonotype: This may come from a read error, since a much larger clone is one base off. The V gene is TRBV12-3 or TRBV12-4, the J gene TRBJ1-2; TRBD1 agrees at 7 bases. CDR3 length: 14 amino acids. J lost 1 base, V lost 11 bases, and 10 bases had no gene match. CDR3 bases: TGTGCCGGCCATGACAGGGTGATTAACTATGGCTACACCTTC. It specifies CAGHDRVINYGYTF.

This clonotype has just one count. The CDR3 end shows no conserved phenylalanine or tryptophan, and so a read error is likely. The chain uses TRBV7-6 and TRBJ1-1, with D uncertain. V lost 0 bases, J lost 0 bases, and 5 bases lay in between. CDR1 and CDR2 from the germline V gene are SGHVS and FNYEAQ. The CDR3 runs to 14 residues. CDR3 in DNA: TGTGCCAGCAGCTTAGCGGGGTTGAACACTGAAGCTTTCCTT. It codes for CASSLAGLNTEAFL.

The chain couples TRBV6-1 to TRBJ1-1; 12 nucleotides align to TRBD1. CDR1 MNHNS and CDR2 SASEGT come from the germline V gene. This CDR3 has 19 amino acids. V lost 7 bases and J lost 1; bases outside the gene matches: 16. CDR3 region: CASTQPPGTGGATNTEAFF. CDR3 DNA: TGTGCCAGCACCCAGCCGCCTGGGACAGGGGGCGCGACGAACACTGAAGCTTTCTTT.

This chain links TRBV4-2 with TRBJ2-5; D call uncertain. The CDR3 runs 13 residues. CDR1 and CDR2 (germline): LGHNA, YNFKEQ. V was trimmed by 5 bases and J by 4 bases, leaving 11 bases between them. The CDR3 reads CASSNRMGETQYF. The CDR3 DNA reads TGTGCCAGCAGCAATAGAATGGGAGAGACCCAGTACTTC.

This clonotype was seen repeatedly, ten times or more. The chain recombines TRBV6-1 with TRBJ1-2; possibly TRBD1 for D (6 bases). V lost 3 bases, J lost 3 bases, and 14 bases lay in between. The CDR3 is 15 residues long. Germline CDR1 MNHNS, CDR2 SASEGT. Here the CDR3 reads CASSDGSNRDYGYTF. In DNA form, the CDR3 reads TGTGCCAGCAGTGATGGGAGCAACAGGGACTATGGCTACACCTTC.